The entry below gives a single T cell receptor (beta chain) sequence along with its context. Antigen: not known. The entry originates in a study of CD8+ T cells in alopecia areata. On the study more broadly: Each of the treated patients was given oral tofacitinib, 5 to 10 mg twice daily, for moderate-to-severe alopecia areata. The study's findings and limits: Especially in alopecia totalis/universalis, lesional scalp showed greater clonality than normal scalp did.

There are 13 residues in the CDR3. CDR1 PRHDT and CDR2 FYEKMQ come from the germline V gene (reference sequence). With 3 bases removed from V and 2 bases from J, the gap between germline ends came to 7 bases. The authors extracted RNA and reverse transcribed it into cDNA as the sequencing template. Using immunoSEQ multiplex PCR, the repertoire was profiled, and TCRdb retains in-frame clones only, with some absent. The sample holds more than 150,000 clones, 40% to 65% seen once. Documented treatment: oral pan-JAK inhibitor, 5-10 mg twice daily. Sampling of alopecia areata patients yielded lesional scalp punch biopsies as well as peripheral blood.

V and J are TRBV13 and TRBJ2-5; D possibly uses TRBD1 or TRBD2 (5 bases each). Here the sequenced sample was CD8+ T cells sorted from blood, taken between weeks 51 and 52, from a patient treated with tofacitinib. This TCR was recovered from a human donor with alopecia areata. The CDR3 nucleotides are TGTGCCAGCAGCTTTTGGGGGCAAGAGACCCAGTACTTC. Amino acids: CASSFWGQETQYF.